The 27 T cell receptor beta chains reported below all come from one sample, sequenced in a study of early T cells in non-severe SARS-CoV-2 infection. TCRdb reanalysed the 5' RACE reads using MiXCR and keeps one entry per CDR3 protein. This table holds approximately 26,000 distinct CDR3 sequences, around 4.4% found once. Sequenced input: whole blood. The source of these receptors is an adult who was a healthcare worker with PCR-confirmed SARS-CoV-2 infection or an uninfected control (not recorded which).

This clonotype was counted at least ten times. The V call is TRBV12-3 or TRBV12-4, the J call TRBJ2-1; possibly TRBD1 for D (5 bases). Trimming stripped 3 bases from V and 5 bases from J, with 11 bases between. This CDR3 is built from 14 residues. The CDR3 DNA reads TGTGCCAGCAGTTTTATGGGGCCCCACAATGAGCAGTTCTTC. Translating gives CASSFMGPHNEQFF.

In this sample, this clonotype turned up many times. V usage is TRBV9 and J usage is TRBJ2-3, with no clear D. Between the trimmed V and J ends, which lost 4 bases and 4 bases, there was a span of 13 bases. The CDR3 totals 14 residues. The germline V gene has CDR1 SGDLS and CDR2 YYNGEE. The CDR3 coding sequence is TGTGCCAGCAGCACCTCCCTCGGAGCAGATACGCAGTATTTT. Encoded protein: CASSTSLGADTQYF.

This clonotype was recorded at least ten times. The rearrangement joins TRBV5-1 to TRBJ2-7; 11 nucleotides line up with TRBD1. The CDR3 totals 14 residues. V lost 6 bases to trimming and J lost 4 bases; unmatched junction nucleotides: 6. Germline V gives CDR1 SGHRS, CDR2 YFSETQ. The CDR3 DNA reads TGCGCCAGCAAACCAGGACAGGGGGCTTACGAGCAGTACGTC. It translates to CASKPGQGAYEQYV.

This clonotype occurred many times. One end of the junction varies from germline; a read error may be responsible. The CDR3 DNA reads TGTGCCAGCAGGCGGGCCCCGAATACCGGGGAGCTGTTTTTT. The encoded protein is CASRRAPNTGELFF. This chain uses TRBV12-3 or TRBV12-4 with TRBJ2-2; possible D gene TRBD2, 5 bases. This CDR3 has 14 residues.

This clonotype is deemed medium-sized (0.01 to 0.1%). The chain recombines TRBV5-1 with TRBJ2-2, with a weak D call TRBD1 (6 bases). Trimming shortened V by 1 base and J by 3 bases, and 10 bases separated the two germline ends. This CDR3 has 15 amino acids. Germline assignment: CDR1 SGHRS and CDR2 YFSETQ. For the CDR3, the DNA is TGCGCCAGCAGCTTGAGGACAGCGGACACCGGGGAGCTGTTTTTT. Its translation: CASSLRTADTGELFF.

The chain uses TRBV7-6 and TRBJ2-2; D gene uncertain. CDR3 length equals 15 residues. With 4 bases removed from V and 3 bases from J, the gap between germline ends came to 12 bases. Germline lookup yields CDR1 SGHVS and CDR2 FNYEAQ. CDR3 bases: TGTGCCAGCAGCTCCTCCAGCGTTGACACCGGGGAGCTGTTTTTT. Translation gives CASSSSSVDTGELFF.

This clonotype was recorded a few times. In DNA form, the CDR3 reads TGTGCCATCATGCGGAACACCGGGGAGCTGTTTTTT. It encodes CAIMRNTGELFF. This chain uses TRBV10-3 with TRBJ2-2; D not certain. V was clipped by 7 bases and J by 1 base, with 4 bases between them. The CDR3 runs 12 residues. Germline loops: CDR1 ENHRY, CDR2 SYGVKD.

The J gene is TRBJ2-5, the V gene TRBV12-3 or TRBV12-4; TRBD1 is a possible D gene (6 bases). The CDR3 is 11 amino acids. Trimming shortened V by 6 bases and J by 5 bases, and 7 bases separated the two germline ends. This CDR3 reads CASSTGETQYF. The CDR3 bases are TGTGCCAGCAGCACAGGGGAGACCCAGTACTTC.

This clonotype was counted between two and nine times. V is TRBV2 and J is TRBJ2-1; 9 bases line up with TRBD2. V was clipped by 8 bases and J by 4 bases; unmatched bases: 9. Germline V gene data show CDR1 as SNHLY and CDR2 as FYNNEI. The CDR3 consists of 15 residues. The CDR3 reads CASPRGRAKYNEQFF. In nucleotides, the CDR3 is TGTGCCAGCCCGCGCGGGAGGGCTAAGTACAATGAGCAGTTCTTC.

In its sample, this clonotype was seen many times. Here the CDR3 DNA reads TGCAGTGCTAGCGGGCAGGGACGGCAGGAGACCCAGTACTTC. This translates into CSASGQGRQETQYF. The rearrangement uses TRBV20-1 and TRBJ2-5, with D perhaps given as TRBD1 or TRBD2 (5 bases each). Germline V lookup: CDR1 DFQATT, CDR2 SNEGSKA (reference sequence). The CDR3 sequence is 14 residues long. Trimming stripped 3 bases from V and 5 bases from J, with 16 bases between.

The sample holds a few counts of this clonotype. The chain has TRBV6-2 or TRBV6-3 and TRBJ2-7, with D perhaps TRBD1 or TRBD2 (5 bases each). This CDR3 spans 13 amino acids. Trimming removed 6 bases at V and 3 bases at J, with 12 bases between. The germline gives CDR1 MNHEY, CDR2 SVGEGT. For the CDR3, the DNA is TGTGCCAGCAGGGACACCGAGGGCTACGAGCAGTACTTC. Translation gives CASRDTEGYEQYF.

This clonotype was counted at least ten times. This chain uses TRBV20-1 with TRBJ2-5; D may correspond to TRBD1 or TRBD2 (6 bases each). The CDR3 spans 17 residues. Per the germline V gene, CDR1 is DFQATT and CDR2 is SNEGSKA (reference sequence). V was trimmed by 3 bases and J by 1 base, leaving 21 bases between them. The CDR3 region is CSASSSTLQGGQETQYF. Written as DNA, the CDR3 is TGCAGTGCTAGTTCCTCCACTTTACAGGGAGGCCAAGAGACCCAGTACTTC.

In its sample, this clonotype was seen many times. The V gene is TRBV7-6, the J gene TRBJ2-4, with D perhaps matching TRBD1 (5 bases). Germline CDR1 reads SGHVS; CDR2 reads FNYEAQ. This CDR3 region has 14 residues. Trimming took 4 bases from V and 4 from J, leaving 11 bases between them. CDR3 nucleotide sequence: TGTGCCAGCAGCTCAGACAGTGGAAAAAACATTCAGTACTTC. Its protein is CASSSDSGKNIQYF.

This clonotype was counted many times. The V call is TRBV7-2, the J call TRBJ2-1; no definite D call. This CDR3 region has 14 residues. Trimming took off 1 base at V and 4 bases at J, with 8 bases between the two ends. Germline V gene lookup returns CDR1 SGHTA and CDR2 FQGNSA. CDR3 region: CASSLELGYNEQFF. The CDR3 bases are TGTGCCAGCAGCTTAGAATTGGGTTACAATGAGCAGTTCTTC.

The table lists this clonotype with many counts. The genes are TRBV12-3 or TRBV12-4 and TRBJ2-7; D is perhaps TRBD1 (6 bases). Trimming took 4 bases from V and 3 from J, leaving 10 bases between them. The CDR3 has 13 residues. The CDR3 DNA reads as TGTGCCAGCAGTTACAGGGAGAACTACGAGCAGTACTTC. Translated: CASSYRENYEQYF.

The rearrangement joins TRBV10-3 to TRBJ2-1; D call uncertain. Germline loops: CDR1 ENHRY, CDR2 SYGVKD. V was clipped by 8 bases and J by 8 bases, with 13 bases between them. The CDR3 has 12 residues. CDR3 DNA: TGTGCCATCGGCAAATCGGTTGATGAGCAGTTCTTC. Amino acid sequence: CAIGKSVDEQFF.

This clonotype was counted many times. The V gene is TRBV11-3, the J gene TRBJ2-3, with D possibly being TRBD1 (6 bases). This CDR3 comprises 17 residues. Trimming cost V 4 bases and J 0 bases, with 17 bases left between them. CDR1 is SGHNT and CDR2 is YENEEA in the germline V gene. DNA for the CDR3: TGTGCCAGCAGCTGTGTGGGCAGGGGTCCCAGCACAGATACGCAGTATTTT. Translating it yields CASSCVGRGPSTDTQYF.

This clonotype was observed many times. The chain couples TRBV7-9 to TRBJ2-5, with unresolved D. This CDR3 has 12 amino acids. Germline-derived CDR1 and CDR2 are SEHNR and FQNEAQ (reference sequence). Between the trimmed V and J ends, which lost 3 bases and 4 bases, there was a span of 6 bases. The CDR3 loop reads CASSFISETQYF. DNA for the CDR3: TGTGCCAGCAGCTTCATATCAGAGACCCAGTACTTC. Using reference TRBV7-9 and TRBJ2-5 for the parts outside the CDR3, the full variable domain is DTGVSQNPRHKITKRGQNVTFRCDPISEHNRLYWYRQTLGQGPEFLTYFQNEAQLEKSRLLSDRFSAERPKGSFSTLEIQRTEQGDSAMYLCASSFISETQYFGPGTRLLVL.

This clonotype appeared many times. The chain couples TRBV27 to TRBJ2-1; D is tentatively TRBD1 or TRBD2 (5 bases each). Per germline, CDR1 MNHEY and CDR2 SMNVEV (reference sequence). This CDR3 comprises 13 residues. The V end lost 3 bases, the J end lost 9 bases, and 12 bases lay between the germline ends. This CDR3 reads CASSLGVPGEQFF. For the CDR3, the DNA is TGTGCCAGCAGTTTGGGGGTCCCCGGTGAGCAGTTCTTC.

This clonotype was detected a few times. The V and J genes are TRBV10-3 and TRBJ2-7; tentatively, D is TRBD1 (5 bases). The CDR3 is made up of 14 amino acids. CDR1 and CDR2 (germline): ENHRY, SYGVKD. The V gene lost 0 bases and the J gene lost 3 bases, with 9 bases spanning the gap. CDR3 loop: CAISESIRDYEQYF. CDR3 DNA: TGTGCCATCAGTGAGTCAATCAGGGACTACGAGCAGTACTTC.

This clonotype was seen at least ten times. With a much larger clone just one base away, this may be a read error. The genes are TRBV4-2 and TRBJ1-1; tentative D call: TRBD1 (5 bases). This CDR3 is built from 14 residues. Germline V gene sequence: CDR1 LGHNA, CDR2 YNFKEQ. Trimming shortened V by 0 bases and J by 2 bases, and 7 bases separated the two germline ends. The CDR3 sequence: CASSQDRENTEAFF. As DNA, the CDR3 is TGTGCCAGCAGCCAAGACAGGGAAAACACTGAAGCTTTCTTT.

Ten or more counts support this clonotype. The rearrangement uses TRBV5-1 and TRBJ2-3, with 7 bases matching TRBD2. The CDR3 has 14 amino acids. Germline CDR1 and CDR2: SGHRS and YFSETQ. After removal of 6 bases from V and 2 bases from J, the junction contained 6 bases not matched to a gene. CDR3 nucleotides: TGCGCCAGCAAGCTAGCGGAGGCCACAGATACGCAGTATTTT. This gives the protein CASKLAEATDTQYF.

In its sample, this clonotype was seen many times. The chain is built from TRBV7-2 and TRBJ2-1; D is unresolved. V lost 1 base and J lost 4, with 5 bases in between. CDR3 length: 13 amino acids. Germline CDR1 is SGHTA and CDR2 is FQGNSA. The CDR3 loop reads CASSLVSYNEQFF. In nucleotides, the CDR3 is TGTGCCAGCAGCTTAGTCAGTTACAATGAGCAGTTCTTC.

This chain connects TRBV10-2 to TRBJ2-1; 8 bases fit TRBD1. Germline V gives CDR1 WSHSY, CDR2 SAAADI. The trim removed 7 bases at V and 3 bases at J, leaving 2 bases unmatched. This CDR3 comprises 13 residues. DNA of the CDR3: TGCGCCAGCAACGACAGGGGCTACAATGAGCAGTTCTTC. Protein sequence: CASNDRGYNEQFF.

This clonotype was recorded many times. The rearrangement links TRBV6-4 to TRBJ2-2, with D possibly matching TRBD1 (6 bases). The CDR3 sequence is 16 residues long. Germline CDR1 and CDR2: MRHNA and SNTAGT. V was shortened by 2 bases and J by 0 bases, with 10 bases between the two germline ends. The CDR3 DNA follows: TGTGCCAGCAGTGACACCCGGGACACGAACACCGGGGAGCTGTTTTTT. Translating it yields CASSDTRDTNTGELFF.

In this sample, this clonotype turned up many times. The V and J genes are TRBV18 and TRBJ2-3; possible D gene TRBD1, 5 bases. The germline V gene encodes CDR1 KGHSH and CDR2 LQKENI. Trimming left V 4 bases short and J 1 base short, with 12 bases between. The length of the CDR3 is 15 residues. CDR3 region: CASSLGQSRTDTQYF. The DNA of the CDR3 is TGTGCCAGCTCACTGGGGCAGTCGCGCACAGATACGCAGTATTTT.

This clonotype was seen many times. V gene TRBV20-1 combines with J gene TRBJ2-4, with 7 bases identical to TRBD1. V lost 6 bases, J lost 7 bases, and 9 bases stayed unmatched. This CDR3 has 13 residues. The germline V gene has CDR1 DFQATT and CDR2 SNEGSKA (reference sequence). CDR3 bases: TGCAGTGCCCATTCAGGGGGTGGGAACATTCAGTACTTC. It yields the protein CSAHSGGGNIQYF.